The clone carrying this T cell receptor (beta chain) occurred a few times. As yet, its antigen is unknown. None of the patients had undergone any treatment ahead of thyroid surgery. The sample originates from a study of metastatic and nonmetastatic thyroid tumors. Whole-study findings and limits: Benign nodules were reported to have significantly lower TCR beta diversity than malignant thyroid tumors, in blood and tumor.

In the source study's methods: CDR3 differences across clinicopathological groups were used to build a distant-metastasis classifier for papillary thyroid cancer. TCRdb recomputed clones from the PCR reads via MiXCR. The V and J calls and clone size come from TCRdb's table, not from the authors' own analysis. The sample holds over 35,000 clones, roughly 17% seen once. Between the trimmed V and J ends, which lost 1 base and 4 bases, there was a span of 18 bases. CDR3 length: 16 amino acids. Germline CDR1 SGHRS, CDR2 YFSETQ. The sample consisted of tumor tissue. The sequence came from a female donor with papillary thyroid cancer or a benign thyroid nodule (not recorded which). Some clones in this sample may be carry-over from other donors' samples. The chain uses TRBV5-1 and TRBJ2-7; D call uncertain. In DNA form, the CDR3 reads TGCGCCAGCAGCTTGTCCGGGTGCCGCCTATCGTACGAGCAGTACTTC. Encoded protein: CASSLSGCRLSYEQYF.